This T cell receptor (beta chain) originates from a study of blood T cell repertoires in COVID-19. On the study more broadly: COVID-19 samples, acute and convalescent, were from the United States, Italy and Spain. T cells, B-cell-depleted T cells, or PBMCs provided the cDNA or gDNA that served as material.

Germline CDR1 is LGHDT and CDR2 is YNNKEL (reference sequence). CDR3 size: 15 residues. J gave up 7 bases and V 6 bases, and 12 bases lay outside the gene matches. Methods used by the authors: Amplifying reference gene primers gave estimates of nucleated cell counts. Sequencing was performed with immunoSEQ multiplex PCR; in TCRdb, only in-frame clones are kept and a portion is missing. The V and J calls and clone size were taken over from that table, and D and trimming were inferred from the DNA. The sample includes fewer than 300,000 clones, more than 80% of them seen just once. Enrolled during active infection, Seattle patients were then followed longitudinally.

The source material was peripheral blood. V is TRBV3-1 (or the pseudogene TRBV3-2) and J is TRBJ2-1; 7 nucleotides match TRBD2. The TCR comes from a woman aged 50 to 65 with COVID-19, enrolled during active disease. CDR3 DNA sequence: TGTGCCAGCAGTCGGACGTGGGAGGGGTCGAATGAGCAGTTCTTC. Translating gives CASSRTWEGSNEQFF.